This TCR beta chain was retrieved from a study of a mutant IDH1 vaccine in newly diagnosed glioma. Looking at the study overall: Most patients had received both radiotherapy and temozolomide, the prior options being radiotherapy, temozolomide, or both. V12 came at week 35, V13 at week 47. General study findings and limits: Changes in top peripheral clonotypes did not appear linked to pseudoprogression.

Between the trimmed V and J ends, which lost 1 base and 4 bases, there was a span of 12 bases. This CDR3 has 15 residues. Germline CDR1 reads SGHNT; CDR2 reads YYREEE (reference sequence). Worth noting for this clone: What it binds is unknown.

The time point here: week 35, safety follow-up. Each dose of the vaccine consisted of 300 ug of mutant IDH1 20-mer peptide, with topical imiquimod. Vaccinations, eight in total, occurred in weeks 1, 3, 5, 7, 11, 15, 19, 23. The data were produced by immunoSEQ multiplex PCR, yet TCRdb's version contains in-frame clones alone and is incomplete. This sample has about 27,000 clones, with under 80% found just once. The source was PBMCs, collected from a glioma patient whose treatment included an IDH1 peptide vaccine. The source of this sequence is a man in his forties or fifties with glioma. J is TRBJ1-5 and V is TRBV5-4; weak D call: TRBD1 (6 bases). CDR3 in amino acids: CASSLTGGLNQPQHF. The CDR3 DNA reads TGTGCCAGCAGCTTGACGGGGGGGCTTAATCAGCCCCAGCATTTT.